This TCR beta chain stems from a study of T cells after yellow fever vaccination. The study's findings and limits: Repertoires obtained by FACS sorting could include abundant clonotypes that entered as contaminants from the bulk population. In post-booster samples, most primary-vaccination clones reappeared (just under 98% CD4, 88% CD8). Some clonotypes, a small share, were shared between CD4 and CD8 compartments.

Concerning this clonotype: The target antigen is unknown.

As TCR cDNA was made by 5'RACE template switching, a universal primer site and UMIs were added. TCRdb re-called the 5' RACE reads with MiXCR, one entry per CDR3 protein. The data show about 340,000 distinct CDR3 sequences, around 13% seen once. Trimming cost V 4 bases and J 6 bases, with 18 bases left between them. The CDR3 totals 15 residues. The V gene's germline CDR1 is LGHDT and CDR2 YNNKEL (reference sequence). V and J are TRBV3-1 and TRBJ2-5, with a possible D match to TRBD2 (5 bases). The sequence was obtained from a young man who received the YFV17D yellow fever vaccine. Here the sequenced sample was CD4+ T cells sorted from PBMCs, taken 15 days after the yellow fever booster vaccination. CDR3 nucleotide sequence: TGTGCCAGCAGCCCTACCAGGACTCTTAAAAAGACCCAGTACTTC. Translating it yields CASSPTRTLKKTQYF.